Listed here are 20 T cell receptor beta chains from one sample, sequenced in a study of cytomegalovirus exposure and HLA in healthy donors. Use of 60 Vbeta and 13 Jbeta primers characterized the PCR. The data were produced by immunoSEQ multiplex PCR, yet TCRdb's version contains in-frame clones alone and is incomplete. In the table there are around 120,000 clones, just under 75% of which are singletons. Sample: PBMCs. The receptors shown here come from a man aged 50-60 years in good health and CMV-seropositive.

The chain links TRBV30 to TRBJ2-2; 10 positions agree with TRBD1. Germline CDR1 reads GTSNPN; CDR2 reads SVGIG (reference sequence). The CDR3 runs 15 residues. The J segment lost 6 bases and the V segment lost 2 bases, leaving 6 bases of the junction unmatched. CDR3 nucleotide sequence: TGTGCCTGGAGTACTGGACAGGGGGAGGCCGGGGAGCTGTTTTTT. This encodes CAWSTGQGEAGELFF.

This chain joins TRBV6-4 and TRBJ1-2; 7 bases are shared with TRBD1. The CDR3 sequence is 18 residues long. Germline CDR1 reads MRHNA; CDR2 reads SNTAGT. V lost 5 bases to trimming and J lost 2 bases; unmatched junction nucleotides: 17. CDR3 sequence: CASSLSPGQNVGNYGYTF. Here the CDR3 DNA reads TGTGCCAGCAGTCTCTCTCCGGGACAGAACGTCGGGAACTATGGCTACACCTTC.

The V gene is TRBV7-2, the J gene TRBJ1-2, with no clear D. The germline V gene encodes CDR1 SGHTA and CDR2 FQGNSA. The CDR3 is made up of 12 amino acids. V was trimmed by 1 base and J by 5 bases, leaving 5 bases between them. CDR3 bases: TGTGCCAGCAGCTTAGGAGGGTATGGCTACACCTTC. Translation: CASSLGGYGYTF.

The chain links TRBV27 to TRBJ2-1, with D possibly TRBD2 on 5 matching bases. Germline lookup yields CDR1 MNHEY and CDR2 SMNVEV (reference sequence). The V end lost 7 bases, the J end lost 1 base, and 17 bases lay between the germline ends. This CDR3 contains 16 residues. CDR3 sequence: CASTLVFGMSYNEQFF. CDR3 bases: TGTGCCAGCACCCTGGTGTTCGGGATGTCCTACAATGAGCAGTTCTTC.

V is TRBV5-1 and J is TRBJ1-1; possibly TRBD1 for D (6 bases). Germline V gives CDR1 SGHRS, CDR2 YFSETQ. The germline V and J ends were trimmed by 1 base and 2 bases, with 9 bases remaining between them. The CDR3 has 14 residues. CDR3 coding DNA: TGCGCCAGCAGCTTGACAGGGCTCAACACTGAAGCTTTCTTT. Amino acids: CASSLTGLNTEAFF. The variable domain in full, with the rest retrieved from reference TRBV5-1 and TRBJ1-1, is KAGVTQTPRYLIKTRGQQVTLSCSPISGHRSVSWYQQTPGQGLQFLFEYFSETQRNKGNFPGRFSGRQFSNSRSEMNVSTLELGDSALYLCASSLTGLNTEAFFGQGTRLTVV.

The rearrangement uses TRBV28 and TRBJ1-1, with a possible D match to TRBD1 (5 bases). CDR3 length: 18 residues. Germline V gives CDR1 MDHEN, CDR2 SYDVKM. The V gene lost 4 bases and the J gene lost 4 bases, with 25 bases spanning the gap. CDR3 nucleotide sequence: TGTGCCAGCAGTTCACCATCAATCAACAGGCCTGAAGGCACTGAAGCTTTCTTT. This codes for CASSSPSINRPEGTEAFF. Supplemented by reference TRBV28 and TRBJ1-1, the full variable domain reads DVKVTQSSRYLVKRTGEKVFLECVQDMDHENMFWYRQDPGLGLRLIYFSYDVKMKEKGDIPEGYSVSREKKERFSLILESASTNQTSMYLCASSSPSINRPEGTEAFFGQGTRLTVV.

The chain has TRBV28 and TRBJ1-2; a possible D gene is TRBD1 (6 bases). Germline V CDR1 and CDR2: MDHEN, SYDVKM. V shed 5 bases and J shed 4 bases, with 20 bases lying between them. The CDR3 loop spans 16 amino acids. DNA for the CDR3: TGTGCCAGCAGTGCCGGGATCCGGGACATCAGCTATGGCTACACCTTC. This sequence encodes CASSAGIRDISYGYTF.

The gene calls are TRBV25-1 and TRBJ1-2, with D possibly being TRBD1 (5 bases). Trimming left V 1 base short and J 2 bases short, with 11 bases between. The germline V gene has CDR1 MGHDK and CDR2 SYGVNS. The CDR3 is 15 residues long. The CDR3 DNA is TGTGCCAGCAGTGAATTTGGCAGGGCCAACTATGGCTACACCTTC. This gives the protein CASSEFGRANYGYTF.

The genes are TRBV2 and TRBJ1-1, with a weak D call TRBD1 (5 bases). The CDR3 is made up of 15 amino acids. Between the trimmed V and J ends, which lost 7 bases and 4 bases, there was a span of 19 bases. Germline CDR1 reads SNHLY; CDR2 reads FYNNEI. CDR3: CASTSDRGVGTEAFF. The CDR3 DNA follows: TGTGCCAGCACCAGTGATCGGGGGGTGGGCACTGAAGCTTTCTTT.

V and J are TRBV27 and TRBJ1-1, with D uncertain. Germline lookup yields CDR1 MNHEY and CDR2 SMNVEV (reference sequence). The CDR3 is 13 residues long. V was cut by 4 bases and J by 9 bases, with 15 bases left in between. The CDR3 DNA sequence: TGTGCCAGCAGTTCTAAGCCCCAACGAAAAGCTTTCTTT. This translates into CASSSKPQRKAFF.

Comments on this clone: A read error is possible here, since a much larger clone lies one base away. The chain employs TRBV6-1 and TRBJ2-3; D possibly corresponds to TRBD1 (5 bases). The germline CDR1 and CDR2 sequences are MNHNS and SASEGT. V was clipped by 2 bases and J by 3 bases, with 6 bases between them. This CDR3 is 13 amino acids long. The CDR3 loop is CASSEQGTDTQYF. The CDR3 bases are TGTGCCAGCAGTGAACAGGGTACAGATACGCAGTATTTT.

The V call is TRBV5-1, the J call TRBJ1-3; TRBD1 is a possible D gene (5 bases). CDR3 length: 18 amino acids. Trimming cost V 5 bases and J 2 bases, with 23 bases left between them. Germline loops: CDR1 SGHRS, CDR2 YFSETQ. The CDR3 DNA is TGCGCCAGCAGTTCCAGATTTTCTGGGGCTAGAGCTGGAAACACCATATATTTT. The encoded protein is CASSSRFSGARAGNTIYF.

V and J are TRBV5-4 and TRBJ2-2; D may be TRBD2 (5 bases). Trimming shortened V by 9 bases and J by 2 bases, and 14 bases separated the two germline ends. The CDR3 totals 14 residues. CDR1 is SGHNT, CDR2 YYREEE, per germline (reference sequence). The CDR3 loop is CATSTTQNTGELFF. Written as DNA, the CDR3 is TGTGCCACCTCGACTACCCAAAACACCGGGGAGCTGTTTTTT. The variable domain in full, completed from reference TRBV5-4 and TRBJ2-2, reads ETGVTQSPTHLIKTRGQQVTLRCSSQSGHNTVSWYQQALGQGPQFIFQYYREEENGRGNFPPRFSGLQFPNYSSELNVNALELDDSALYLCATSTTQNTGELFFGEGSRLTVL.

V is TRBV29-1 and J is TRBJ1-2; 10 bases are shared with TRBD1. This CDR3 spans 13 amino acids. The J segment lost 3 bases and the V segment lost 7 bases, leaving 5 bases of the junction unmatched. CDR1 is SQVTM, CDR2 ANQGSEA, per germline. DNA for the CDR3: TGCAGCGACCGACAGGGGGCTGACTATGGCTACACCTTC. Translated: CSDRQGADYGYTF.

V is TRBV6-5 and J is TRBJ2-7; 8 bases are a match to TRBD2. J was trimmed by 0 bases and V by 6 bases; bases with no gene match: 7. The CDR3 sequence is 15 residues long. Germline V gene sequence: CDR1 MNHEY, CDR2 SVGAGI. CDR3 sequence reads: CASRFLAGRSYEQYF. The CDR3 DNA follows: TGTGCCAGCAGGTTCCTAGCGGGTCGCTCCTACGAGCAGTACTTC.

The chain uses TRBV5-6 and TRBJ1-4, with 7 positions matching TRBD1. The CDR3 runs 15 residues. V shed 0 bases, J shed 12 bases, and the junction held 11 bases outside the gene matches. CDR1 SGHDT and CDR2 YYEEEE come from the germline V gene. The CDR3: CASSLGHRDRVELFF. The CDR3 nucleotides read TGTGCCAGCAGCTTGGGCCACCGAGACAGGGTTGAACTGTTTTTT.

V usage is TRBV30 and J usage is TRBJ2-2, with 7 bases fitting TRBD1. Trimming at V came to 3 bases and at J to 2 bases, leaving 9 bases not matched to a gene. The CDR3 is made up of 16 amino acids. The germline CDR1 and CDR2 sequences are GTSNPN and SVGIG (reference sequence). The CDR3 sequence is CAWSRGGRRNTGELFF. In DNA, the CDR3 is TGTGCCTGGAGCCGAGGGGGCAGGAGAAACACCGGGGAGCTGTTTTTT. The complete variable domain, with remaining parts taken from reference TRBV30 and TRBJ2-2, reads SQTIHQWPATLVQPVGSPLSLECTVEGTSNPNLYWYRQAAGRGLQLLFYSVGIGQISSEVPQNLSASRPQDRQFILSSKKLLLSDSGFYLCAWSRGGRRNTGELFFGEGSRLTVL.

V gene TRBV18 combines with J gene TRBJ1-2; 11 positions match TRBD1. The CDR3 sequence is 14 residues long. CDR1 is KGHSH and CDR2 is LQKENI in the germline V gene. Unmatched junction bases numbered 2, after V lost 2 bases and J lost 6 bases. The CDR3 sequence is CASSPRGQGDGYTF. As DNA, the CDR3 is TGTGCCAGCTCACCAAGGGGACAGGGGGATGGCTACACCTTC.

The rearrangement joins TRBV30 to TRBJ2-2, with D maybe TRBD2 (5 bases). The V gene lost 3 bases and the J gene lost 3 bases, with 11 bases spanning the gap. This CDR3 contains 14 residues. The germline V gene has CDR1 GTSNPN and CDR2 SVGIG (reference sequence). The CDR3 loop reads CAWSADLYTGELFF. The CDR3 DNA reads TGTGCCTGGAGCGCGGACTTGTACACCGGGGAGCTGTTTTTT.

This clone was observed a few times. The V gene is TRBV2, the J gene TRBJ1-1; no clear D. V was shortened by 8 bases and J by 4 bases, with 11 bases between the two germline ends. The CDR3 loop spans 12 amino acids. Germline lookup yields CDR1 SNHLY and CDR2 FYNNEI. The CDR3 DNA reads as TGTGCCAGCTCCTACCGCGCCACTGAAGCTTTCTTT. Amino acids: CASSYRATEAFF.